The text below deals with one T cell receptor (beta chain). Its antigen is as yet unknown. CDR1 SGHRS and CDR2 YFSETQ come from the germline V gene. This CDR3 has 13 amino acids. With 2 bases removed from V and 10 bases from J, the gap between germline ends came to 14 bases. These data come from a study of Tregs in tolerant kidney transplant recipients. Points from the study as a whole: This study did not directly address biological reproducibility. Few patients were studied, so findings need validation in larger groups. Expanding Tregs on activated donor B cells appeared to best identify donor-specific TCRbeta clones.

Repertoires were generated with immunoSEQ multiplex PCR, while TCRdb's copy carries only in-frame clones and drops some. The data hold more than 95,000 clones, with roughly 92% observed a single time. The chain combines TRBV5-1 with TRBJ2-3, with D possibly called TRBD1 or TRBD2 (5 bases each). Sequencing was done on a sample of CD4+ T cells from blood. The receptor was isolated from a human donor in good health. In DNA, the CDR3 is TGCGCCAGCAGCTTTGGGGACGGAGGTGCGCAGTATTTT. Amino acids: CASSFGDGGAQYF.